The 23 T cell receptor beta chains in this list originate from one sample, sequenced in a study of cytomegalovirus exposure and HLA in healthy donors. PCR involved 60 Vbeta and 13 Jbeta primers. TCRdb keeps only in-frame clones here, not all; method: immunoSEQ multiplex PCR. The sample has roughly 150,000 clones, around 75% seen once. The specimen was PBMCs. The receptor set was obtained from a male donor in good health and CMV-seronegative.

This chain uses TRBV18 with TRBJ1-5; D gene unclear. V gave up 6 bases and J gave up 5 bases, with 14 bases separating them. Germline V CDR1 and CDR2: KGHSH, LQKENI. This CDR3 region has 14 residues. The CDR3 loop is CASSTRVWDQPQHF. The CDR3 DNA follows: TGTGCCAGCTCGACGAGGGTTTGGGATCAGCCCCAGCATTTT.

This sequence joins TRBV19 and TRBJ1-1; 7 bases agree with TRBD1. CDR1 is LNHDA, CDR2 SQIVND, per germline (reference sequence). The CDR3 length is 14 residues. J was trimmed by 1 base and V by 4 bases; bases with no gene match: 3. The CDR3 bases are TGTGCCAGTAGTACGGACAGGTCGAACACTGAAGCTTTCTTT. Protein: CASSTDRSNTEAFF.

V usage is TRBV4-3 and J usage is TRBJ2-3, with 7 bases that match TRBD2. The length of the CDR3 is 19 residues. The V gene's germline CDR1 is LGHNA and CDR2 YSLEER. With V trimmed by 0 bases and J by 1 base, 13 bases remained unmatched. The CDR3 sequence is CASSQDRELASIRTDTQYF. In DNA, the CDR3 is TGCGCCAGCAGCCAAGATCGGGAACTAGCGTCGATTCGCACAGATACGCAGTATTTT.

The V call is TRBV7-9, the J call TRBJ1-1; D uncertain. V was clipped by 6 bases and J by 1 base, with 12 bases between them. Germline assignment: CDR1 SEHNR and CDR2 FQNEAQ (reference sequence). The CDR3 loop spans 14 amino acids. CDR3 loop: CASSSNTENTEAFF. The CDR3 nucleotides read TGTGCCAGCAGTTCTAACACAGAGAACACTGAAGCTTTCTTT.

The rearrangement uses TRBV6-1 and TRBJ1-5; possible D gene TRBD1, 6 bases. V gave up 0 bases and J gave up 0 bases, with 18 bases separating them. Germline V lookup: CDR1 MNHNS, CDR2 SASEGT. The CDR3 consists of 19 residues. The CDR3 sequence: CASSEAGRGHLISNQPQHF. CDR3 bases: TGTGCCAGCAGTGAAGCCGGCAGGGGTCACCTAATTAGCAATCAGCCCCAGCATTTT.

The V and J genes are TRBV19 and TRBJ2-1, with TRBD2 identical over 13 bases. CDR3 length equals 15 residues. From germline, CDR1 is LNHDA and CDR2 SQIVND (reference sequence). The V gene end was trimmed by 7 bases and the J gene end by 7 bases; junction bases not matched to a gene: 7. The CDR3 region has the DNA TGTGCCAGTAAAAGACTAGCGGGGGGTAGAAATGAGCAGTTCTTC. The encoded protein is CASKRLAGGRNEQFF.

CDR3 DNA sequence: TGTGCCAGCAGCTTTCGACGTTCGGGGGAGACCCAGTACTTC. Its translation: CASSFRRSGETQYF. The chain couples TRBV13 to TRBJ2-5, with a tentative D call TRBD2 (5 bases). V lost 3 bases and J 5 bases, leaving 13 bases between the germline ends. CDR1 is PRHDT, CDR2 FYEKMQ, per germline (reference sequence). The CDR3 is made up of 14 amino acids. Together with reference TRBV13 and TRBJ2-5, the CDR3 gives the full variable domain: AAGVIQSPRHLIKEKRETATLKCYPIPRHDTVYWYQQGPGQDPQFLISFYEKMQSDKGSIPDRFSAQQFSDYHSELNMSSLELGDSALYFCASSFRRSGETQYFGPGTRLLVL.

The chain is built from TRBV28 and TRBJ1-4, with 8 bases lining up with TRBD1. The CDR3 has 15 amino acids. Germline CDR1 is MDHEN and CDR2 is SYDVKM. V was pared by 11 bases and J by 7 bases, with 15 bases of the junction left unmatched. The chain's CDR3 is CAARDPGGAGEKLFF. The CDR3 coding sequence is TGTGCCGCCCGCGATCCAGGGGGCGCCGGTGAAAAACTGTTTTTT.

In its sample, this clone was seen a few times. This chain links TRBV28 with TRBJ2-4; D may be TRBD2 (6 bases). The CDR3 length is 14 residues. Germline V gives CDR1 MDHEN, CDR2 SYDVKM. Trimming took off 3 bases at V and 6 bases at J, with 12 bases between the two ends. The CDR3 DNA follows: TGTGCCAGCAGTTTGAGGGGAGGATCAAACATTCAGTACTTC. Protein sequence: CASSLRGGSNIQYF.

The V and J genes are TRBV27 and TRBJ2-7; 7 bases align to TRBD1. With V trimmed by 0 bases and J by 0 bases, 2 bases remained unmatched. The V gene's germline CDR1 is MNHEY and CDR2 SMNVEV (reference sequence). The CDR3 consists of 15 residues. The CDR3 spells CASSLSSGGSYEQYF. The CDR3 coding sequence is TGTGCCAGCAGTTTATCGTCAGGGGGCTCCTACGAGCAGTACTTC.

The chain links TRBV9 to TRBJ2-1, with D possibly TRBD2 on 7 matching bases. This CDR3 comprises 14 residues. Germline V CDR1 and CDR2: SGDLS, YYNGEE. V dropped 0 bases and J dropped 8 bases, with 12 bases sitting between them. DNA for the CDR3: TGTGCCAGCAGCGTAGAACGGGGGGCGGATGAGCAGTTCTTC. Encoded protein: CASSVERGADEQFF. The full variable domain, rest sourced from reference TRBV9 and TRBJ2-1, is DSGVTQTPKHLITATGQRVTLRCSPRSGDLSVYWYQQSLDQGLQFLIQYYNGEERAKGNILERFSAQQFPDLHSELNLSSLELGDSALYFCASSVERGADEQFFGPGTRLTVL.

The CDR3 protein is CASSFIGGNTEAFF. The CDR3 DNA reads as TGCGCCAGCAGCTTCATAGGGGGGAACACTGAAGCTTTCTTT. The genes are TRBV5-1 and TRBJ1-1, with D possibly TRBD1 on 6 matching bases. With 2 bases removed from V and 1 base from J, the gap between germline ends came to 9 bases. Germline lookup yields CDR1 SGHRS and CDR2 YFSETQ. There are 14 residues in the CDR3.

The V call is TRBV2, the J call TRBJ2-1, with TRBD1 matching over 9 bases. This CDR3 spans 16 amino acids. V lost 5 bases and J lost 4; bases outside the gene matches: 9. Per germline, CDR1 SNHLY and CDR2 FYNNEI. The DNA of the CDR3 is TGTGCCAGCAGTCTTCGGACAGGGGTAATATACAATGAGCAGTTCTTC. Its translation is CASSLRTGVIYNEQFF. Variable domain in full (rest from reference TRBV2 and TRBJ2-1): EPEVTQTPSHQVTQMGQEVILRCVPISNHLYFYWYRQILGQKVEFLVSFYNNEISEKSEIFDDQFSVERPDGSNFTLKIRSTKLEDSAMYFCASSLRTGVIYNEQFFGPGTRLTVL.

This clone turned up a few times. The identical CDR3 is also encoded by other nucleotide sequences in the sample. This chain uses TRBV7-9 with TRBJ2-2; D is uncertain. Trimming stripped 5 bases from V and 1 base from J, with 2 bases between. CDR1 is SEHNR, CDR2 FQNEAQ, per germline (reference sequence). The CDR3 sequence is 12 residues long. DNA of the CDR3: TGTGCCAGCAGCCTGAACACCGGGGAGCTGTTTTTT. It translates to CASSLNTGELFF.

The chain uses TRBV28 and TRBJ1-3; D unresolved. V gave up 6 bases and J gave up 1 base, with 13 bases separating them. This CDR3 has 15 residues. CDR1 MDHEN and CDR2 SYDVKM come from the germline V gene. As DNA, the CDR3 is TGTGCCAGCAGGGGCCCAGGTACGTCTGGAAACACCATATATTTT. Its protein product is CASRGPGTSGNTIYF.

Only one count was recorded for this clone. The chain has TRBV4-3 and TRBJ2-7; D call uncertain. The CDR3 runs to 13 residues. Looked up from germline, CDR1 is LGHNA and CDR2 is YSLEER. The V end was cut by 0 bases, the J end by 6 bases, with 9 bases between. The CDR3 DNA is TGCGCCAGCAGCCAAGATGGGCAGTTCGAGCAGTACTTC. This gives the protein CASSQDGQFEQYF.

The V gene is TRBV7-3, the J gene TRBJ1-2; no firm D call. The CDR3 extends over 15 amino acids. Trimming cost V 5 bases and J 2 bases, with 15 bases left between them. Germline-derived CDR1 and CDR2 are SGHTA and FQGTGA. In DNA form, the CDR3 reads TGTGCCAGCAGCCCCGACCGGACGGGAAACTATGGCTACACCTTC. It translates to CASSPDRTGNYGYTF. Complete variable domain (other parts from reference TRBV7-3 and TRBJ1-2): GAGVSQTPSNKVTEKGKYVELRCDPISGHTALYWYRQSLGQGPEFLIYFQGTGAADDSGLPNDRFFAVRPEGSVSTLKIQRTERGDSAVYLCASSPDRTGNYGYTFGSGTRLTVV.

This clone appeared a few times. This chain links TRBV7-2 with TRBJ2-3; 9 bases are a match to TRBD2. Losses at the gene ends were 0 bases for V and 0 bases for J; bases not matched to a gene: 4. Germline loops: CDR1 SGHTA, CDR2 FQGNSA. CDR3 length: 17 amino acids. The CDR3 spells CASSLAWLAGSTDTQYF. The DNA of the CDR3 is TGTGCCAGCAGCTTAGCGTGGCTAGCGGGAAGCACAGATACGCAGTATTTT.

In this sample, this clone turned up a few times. The CDR3 is CASRVDIPNEKLFF. The CDR3 nucleotides read TGTGCCAGCAGGGTGGACATCCCTAATGAAAAACTGTTTTTT. J is TRBJ1-4 and V is TRBV6-5; D is possibly TRBD1 (5 bases). Germline V gives CDR1 MNHEY, CDR2 SVGAGI. Trimming stripped 6 bases from V and 3 bases from J, with 11 bases between. The CDR3 totals 14 residues.

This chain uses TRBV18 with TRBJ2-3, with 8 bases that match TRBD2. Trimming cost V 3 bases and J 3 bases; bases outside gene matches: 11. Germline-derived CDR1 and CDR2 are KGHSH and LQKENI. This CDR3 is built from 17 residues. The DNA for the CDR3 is TGTGCCAGCTCACCCATCTCAGCAGCGGGAGAGACAGATACGCAGTATTTT. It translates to CASSPISAAGETDTQYF.

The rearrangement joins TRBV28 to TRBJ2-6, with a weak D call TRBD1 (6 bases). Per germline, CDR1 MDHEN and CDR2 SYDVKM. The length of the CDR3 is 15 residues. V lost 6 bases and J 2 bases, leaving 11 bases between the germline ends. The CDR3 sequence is CASRTGQTGANVLTF. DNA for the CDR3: TGTGCCAGCAGAACTGGACAGACTGGGGCCAACGTCCTGACTTTC.

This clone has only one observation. In DNA, the CDR3 is TGCGCCAGCAGCGCGTCCCAAGAGACCCAGTACTTC. Its translation is CASSASQETQYF. The chain employs TRBV5-1 and TRBJ2-5; the D is unclear. CDR1 is SGHRS and CDR2 is YFSETQ in the germline V gene. This CDR3 has 12 amino acids. V was shortened by 4 bases and J by 1 base, with 5 bases between the two germline ends.

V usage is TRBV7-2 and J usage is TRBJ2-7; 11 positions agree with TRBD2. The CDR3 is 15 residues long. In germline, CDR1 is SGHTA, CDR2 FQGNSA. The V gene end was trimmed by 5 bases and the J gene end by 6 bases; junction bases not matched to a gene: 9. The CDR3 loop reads CASSGSGRAASEQYF. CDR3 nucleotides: TGTGCCAGCAGCGGTAGCGGGAGGGCCGCGTCCGAGCAGTACTTC.